Given below is one TCR beta chain in context. Its antigen is unidentified. The data were taken from a study of Ad26.COV2.S vaccination and SARS-CoV-2 variants. TCRdb's table, derived via immunoSEQ multiplex PCR, lists solely in-frame clones and lacks some. The table records 380,000 or so clones, around 90% of them present only once. Study findings and constraints: After vaccination, substantial breadth of spike-specific CD8+ and CD4+ responses was reported.

The treatment denotes: 15 to 20 received Ad26.COV2.S at low or high dose, single or two shots; roughly five received placebo; per-sample allocation not given. The study sampled participants on day 63 after the first vaccine or placebo injection. Donor was an adult aged 18-55 years in Boston. The TCR was taken from a person between 18 and 65 years old who received the Ad26.COV2.S COVID-19 vaccine or a placebo. The sequences come from peripheral blood, collected in a trial of Ad26.COV2.S vaccine versus placebo.

CDR3: CASSRSRGTDYGYTF. DNA of the CDR3: TGCGCCAGCAGCCGGAGCCGGGGGACAGACTATGGCTACACCTTC. The rearrangement uses TRBV4-3 and TRBJ1-2; 7 nucleotides agree with TRBD1. With 4 bases clipped from V and 3 bases from J, the junction kept 8 bases outside the gene matches. The CDR3 is made up of 15 amino acids. Germline V gene lookup returns CDR1 LGHNA and CDR2 YSLEER.